This T cell receptor beta chain was identified in a study of shared clonotypes between healthy human individuals. TCRdb keeps only in-frame clones here, not all; method: immunoSEQ multiplex PCR. The repertoire holds about 1,800,000 clones, with approximately 94% as singletons. From germline, CDR1 is MNHEY and CDR2 SMNVEV (reference sequence). The J segment lost 6 bases and the V segment lost 5 bases, leaving 6 bases of the junction unmatched. The length of the CDR3 is 14 residues. CD8 cells regarded as naive lacked CD45RO, were positively chosen for CCR7, and omitted terminally differentiated effector memory CD45RA+ cells.

The chain employs TRBV27 and TRBJ2-2, with 7 bases fitting TRBD2. The sample comprised naive CD8+ T cells sorted from blood. The TCR originated in a young man in good health. The CDR3 here is CASSIQGGAGELFF. The DNA for the CDR3 is TGTGCCAGCAGTATTCAGGGAGGGGCCGGGGAGCTGTTTTTT.